The source of this TCR beta chain is a study of graft-versus-host responses after intestinal transplantation. About the study: For around 3 years after anti-thymocyte globulin induction, all recipients took tacrolimus and steroids.

The germline V gene encodes CDR1 SGDLS and CDR2 YYNGEE. The V end lost 3 bases, the J end lost 4 bases, and 17 bases lay between the germline ends. The CDR3 covers 16 residues. Comment on this clone: Its specificity is not known.

Study-level results: Recipient marrow harbored GvH clones, some of which surfaced first in ileum or blood.

TCRdb keeps only in-frame clones here, not all; method: immunoSEQ multiplex PCR. The data hold roughly 80,000 clones, with around 87% observed a single time. Sample: unstimulated CD8+ T cells sorted from spleen or lymph node cells, taken before transplant. This TCR was sampled from a human donor who was the organ donor for an intestinal transplant. The chain recombines TRBV9 with TRBJ1-3; possibly TRBD1 for D (5 bases). For the CDR3, the DNA is TGTGCCAGCAGCGGGATTACGGCCGGGGGGGGAAACACCATATATTTT. This codes for CASSGITAGGGNTIYF. Together with reference TRBV9 and TRBJ1-3, the CDR3 gives the full variable domain: DSGVTQTPKHLITATGQRVTLRCSPRSGDLSVYWYQQSLDQGLQFLIQYYNGEERAKGNILERFSAQQFPDLHSELNLSSLELGDSALYFCASSGITAGGGNTIYFGEGSWLTVV.